This T cell receptor beta chain was sequenced for a study of cytomegalovirus exposure and HLA in healthy donors. Across the whole study: Of the donors genotyped, approximately 430 in all, over 80% fell in the Caucasian-associated ancestry cluster.

Both 60 Vbeta primers and 13 Jbeta primers went into the PCR. Measured with immunoSEQ multiplex PCR; TCRdb has only the in-frame clones, and not every one. The repertoire includes roughly 150,000 clones, 65% to 70% of them detected once, and roughly a tenth sits in the top ten. Concerning this clone: Its antigen remains unknown.

Whole-study results and caveats: In an earlier analysis, most TCR beta V segments were productive about 87% or about 30% of the time. Beyond CMV serostatus, there was no information to go on about immune exposure.

The germline V gene has CDR1 LNHDA and CDR2 SQIVND (reference sequence). The CDR3 covers 14 residues. Trimming shortened V by 5 bases and J by 0 bases, and 10 bases separated the two germline ends. J is TRBJ2-5 and V is TRBV19; possibly TRBD1 for D (6 bases). The receptor was isolated from a young man in good health and CMV-seropositive. Source material: PBMCs. The CDR3 loop reads CASSYTGYQETQYF. CDR3 in DNA: TGTGCCAGTAGTTACACAGGGTACCAAGAGACCCAGTACTTC.